This T cell receptor beta chain is from a study of cytomegalovirus exposure and HLA in healthy donors (dated by TCRdb to the late 2010s). For context, the study as a whole: An earlier analysis of approximately 640 of the donors reported 276 Gb of sequence data and more than 90 million unique TCR beta sequences from about 179 million T cells. Roughly 300 gigabases of sequencing data and around 87 million unique TCR sequences were included in an early release covering under 650 HLA-typed donors. Among the roughly 400 genotyped donors, 81% belonged to the genetic ancestry cluster associated with self-reported Caucasian donors. The study aimed to test whether signatures of past pathogen exposure could be identified by cataloging public T cell receptors. The study used immunosequencing to profile the T cell repertoires of 670 or so subjects and linked those repertoires to cytomegalovirus serostatus. Along with the roughly 670-subject first cohort, a separate validation cohort of over 90 different subjects was used. High-throughput TCR immunosequencing, statistical association of individual TCRs with disease status, and machine learning were combined to predict cytomegalovirus infection status. In a later analysis, previously published TCR beta repertoires from some 640 donors were re-analyzed and high-resolution HLA genotyping was added so that TCR occurrence patterns could be studied. In the later analysis, no new phenotypic data were used to find candidate immune exposures; instead, reliance was placed on TCR beta sequences and their occurrence across donors. In an earlier analysis of 500 to 650 of the donors, high-throughput TCR beta sequencing was used to judge whether each TCR beta V gene segment behaved as functional or pseudogenic. Donor age, sex, ethnicity and CMV serostatus were compiled together with the repertoire data. In a later genetic analysis, genome-wide SNP genotypes for about 55% of the 666 donors were used, and that subset was treated as a discovery cohort. All discovery cohort repertoires had been generated using a single sequencing platform. Both class I and class II loci were covered by HLA typing, at four-digit resolution. The number of donors typed differed by locus, with roughly 629-640 for A, B, C, DRB1 and DQB1, roughly 550 for DQA1, 606 for DPA1, and around 450 for DPB1. Four or five DR-DQ haplotypes were treated as single units for association and clustering because of strong linkage in the cohort. Among about 400 genotyped donors of the cohort, an average of around 250,000 unique TCR beta nucleotide sequences was sequenced per donor, of which 15% to 20% were non-productive.

The cohort was made up of 666 healthy bone marrow donors. All cohort members were sampled while nominally healthy, although unrecorded immune exposures were likely present. The donor tested CMV seronegative and was one of the 352 seronegative cohort members. A peripheral blood sample was provided by each donor, and peripheral blood mononuclear cells were used for TCR beta sequencing. The Qiagen DNeasy Blood Extraction Kit was used to extract genomic DNA from the blood cell samples. The library was generated by the immunoSEQ multiplex PCR assay. The multiplex PCR relied on a mix of 60 forward primers for TCR Vbeta segments and 13 reverse primers for TCR Jbeta segments. The CDR3 region of rearranged TCR beta genes was amplified from genomic DNA with a multiplex PCR assay. On the Illumina HiSeq System, the amplified TCR beta libraries were sequenced as 87-base-pair reads. Processing in the source paper ran as follows. A later analysis tallied 80 million to 95 million unique TCR beta chains across the 700 or so repertoires, and around 12 million of those chains were shared by two or more donors. To remove PCR and sequencing errors, raw reads were error-corrected and collapsed into unique sequences using a nearest-neighbor algorithm that merged closely related sequences. To assign V, D and J gene segments, CDR3 sequences were aligned to IMGT reference sequences. Each retained sequence needed at least a six-nucleotide match to both a V gene segment and a J gene segment. A rearrangement was called productive if the CDR3 had no stop codons and remained in frame with V and J, and every other rearrangement was called non-productive. Following IMGT convention, CDR3 was defined as the stretch from the second conserved V-encoded cysteine to the conserved J-encoded phenylalanine. The earlier analysis of about 560 of the donors excluded any sequence lacking an unambiguous match to a single V gene segment. An earlier analysis of several hundred of the donors called V segments functional above 56.7% productive rearrangements and segregating when the between-donor standard deviation exceeded 5%. A statistical classification framework was developed to diagnose cytomegalovirus status using the catalog of TCR beta chain sequences. In a later analysis, TCR nucleotide sequences were compared against IMGT/GENE-DB human TR gene sequences so that V and J genes could be assigned. The TCRdist pipeline was used in a later analysis to assign CDR3 sequences and most-parsimonious VDJ recombination scenarios. In a later analysis, each TCR beta chain was defined by its CDR3 amino acid sequence together with its V-gene family, and reads without a unique V-gene family were excluded. In a later analysis, 450 to 600 highly shared, low-generation-probability nucleotide sequences were removed to address suspected cross-contamination and a sequencing artifact. For each public chain, a later analysis derived a clonal expansion index from normalized ranks of inferred template counts within each repertoire. In a later analysis, generation probabilities were computed with a VDJ recombination model fitted to out-of-frame rearrangements, and the resulting probabilities were checked against IGoR. Hypergeometric tests were used in a later analysis to score TCR-TCR, TCR-HLA and TCR-CMV co-occurrence, with a repertoire-size bias correction applied to the TCR pairs. A later analysis estimated false discovery rates by permuting HLA or CMV assignments 20 times. In a later analysis, co-occurring TCRs were grouped with DBSCAN, and TCRdist sequence similarity was added when clustering was performed within HLA-allele-positive subsets. Repertoires with fewer than 30,000 or more than 120,000 public chains were left out of co-occurrence clustering, as were four to six repertoires with anomalous nucleotide sharing. In its TCRdb copy, this immuneACCESS table keeps in-frame sequences only and misses some clones. Where compared with another copy, unresolved V genes explain less than half of these, and the others have no known cause. V and J calls and clone size follow that table, whereas D and trimming were derived from the DNA. In all, the sample holds 120,000 to 150,000 clones, and 60% to 80% of those were seen once. The ten largest clones take up 1.7% of the sample.

Beyond this particular receptor, the publication reports: Because some donors lacked HLA typing at each locus, the association tests relied only on the typed subset. Presence/absence analyses assumed roughly uniform sequencing depth across donors, an assumption that may not hold. In the study, about 150 TCR beta chains were listed as associated with cytomegalovirus. Most CMV-associated TCR beta chains appeared to be HLA-restricted in a later analysis, and the HLA associations seemed to be driven largely by CMV exposure. In a later analysis, several top co-occurrence clusters were reported to appear linked to parvovirus B19, influenza, CMV and Epstein-Barr virus. V-gene and J-gene trimming of TCR beta chains was associated with a missense DCLRE1C variant in a later genetic analysis, and the association was replicated in an independent cohort. A group of highly shared sequence variants was considered likely to be a technical artifact of the sequencing pipeline. In vitro tests confirmed that a few of the cytomegalovirus-associated TCR beta chains recognize cytomegalovirus antigens. In an earlier analysis of 450 to 750 of the donors, most TCR beta V segments appeared in productive rearrangements about 90% or about 30% of the time, broadly matching IMGT annotations. Only TCR beta chains were sequenced in this cohort, and the absence of alpha or paired-chain data limited detectable features. A further reported finding was that TCR beta sequences accurately predicted the HLA-A and HLA-B alleles for most subjects in the first cohort. Some IMGT-functional V segments, including TRBV6-2 and TRBV6-3, could not be distinguished by the 87-base-pair reads and were therefore excluded. According to a later analysis, TCR association rates differed among HLA loci, with DRB1 alleles showing the most associated TCRs and HLA-C alleles showing the fewest. Compared with equally common non-associated chains, HLA-associated TCR beta chains in a later analysis were more clonally expanded and had lower generation probabilities. Because counts were too low, about 15 rarely observed V segments, including chromosome 9 orphons, were left out of the earlier analysis of approximately 580 of the donors. The only immune exposure information available for the cohort was CMV serostatus. When HLA alleles, especially DR and DQ, strongly co-occurred, attributing TCR associations to individual alleles was difficult. According to a later genetic analysis, donors in an Asian-associated ancestry cluster had fewer N-insertions in productive TCRs than the approximately 700-donor mean. The classifier was reported to diagnose cytomegalovirus status with high specificity and sensitivity in both the original and validation cohorts. Most TCR sequences were seen in very few donors, while some public TCRs were found in many individuals. At a false discovery rate of 0.05, a later analysis linked 16,000 or so TCR beta sequences to specific HLA alleles. It was suggested by the authors that the approach could potentially be generalized to other disease states and immunological phenotypes. Correlated functional status among segregating V segments might be attributable to linkage disequilibrium, but an unknown experimental factor could not be ruled out.

A remark on this clone: Which antigen it targets is not known. No much larger clonotype is one base removed from it; base qualities were not supplied.

Via the germline V gene (reference sequence), CDR1 is GTSNPN and CDR2 SVGIG. The CDR3 numbers 13 residues from cysteine through phenylalanine. Solely the CDR3 DNA is kept, with 39 bases framed from the first base. V and J are trimmed by 0 bases and 4 bases, and the gene matches miss 1 base of the junction. Recombination joined TRBV30 with TRBJ1-2; 8 bases in the middle match TRBD1. The specimen sequenced was PBMCs. This sequence originates from a young woman in good health and CMV-seronegative. The DNA is TGTGCCTGGAGTGTAACAGGGGGCTATGGCTACACCTTC. Translated, it gives CAWSVTGGYGYTF.